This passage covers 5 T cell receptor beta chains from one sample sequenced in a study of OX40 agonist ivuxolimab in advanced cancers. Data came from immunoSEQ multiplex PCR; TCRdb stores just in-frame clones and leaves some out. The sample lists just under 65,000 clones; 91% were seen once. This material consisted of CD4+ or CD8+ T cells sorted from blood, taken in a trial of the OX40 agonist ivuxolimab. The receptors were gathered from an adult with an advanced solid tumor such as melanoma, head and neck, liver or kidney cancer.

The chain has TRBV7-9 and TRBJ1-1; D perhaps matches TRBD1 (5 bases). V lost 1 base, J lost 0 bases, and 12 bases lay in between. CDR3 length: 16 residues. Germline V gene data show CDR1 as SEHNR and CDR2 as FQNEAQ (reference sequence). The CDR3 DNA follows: TGTGCCAGCAGCTTAGTTTTAACAGGAGTGAACACTGAAGCTTTCTTT. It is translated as CASSLVLTGVNTEAFF.

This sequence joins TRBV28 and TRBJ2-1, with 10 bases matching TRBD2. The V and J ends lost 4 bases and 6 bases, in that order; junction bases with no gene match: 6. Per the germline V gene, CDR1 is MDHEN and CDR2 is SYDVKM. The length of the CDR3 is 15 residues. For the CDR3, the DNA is TGTGCCAGCAGTTCCATAGCGGGAGGCGGCAATGAGCAGTTCTTC. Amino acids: CASSSIAGGGNEQFF.

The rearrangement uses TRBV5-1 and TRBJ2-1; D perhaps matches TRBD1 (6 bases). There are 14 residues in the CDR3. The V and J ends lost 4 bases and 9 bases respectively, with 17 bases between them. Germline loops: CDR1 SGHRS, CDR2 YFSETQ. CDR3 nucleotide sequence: TGCGCCAGCAGCAAGGCGACAGGCTCGGGTGAGCAGTTCTTC. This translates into CASSKATGSGEQFF.

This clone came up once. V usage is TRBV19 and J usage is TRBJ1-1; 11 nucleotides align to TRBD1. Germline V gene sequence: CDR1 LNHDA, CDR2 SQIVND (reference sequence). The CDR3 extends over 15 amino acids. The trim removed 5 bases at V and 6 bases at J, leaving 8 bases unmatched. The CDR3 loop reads CASSSRTGGRSEAFF. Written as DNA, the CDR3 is TGTGCCAGTAGTTCCCGGACAGGGGGCAGGTCTGAAGCTTTCTTT.

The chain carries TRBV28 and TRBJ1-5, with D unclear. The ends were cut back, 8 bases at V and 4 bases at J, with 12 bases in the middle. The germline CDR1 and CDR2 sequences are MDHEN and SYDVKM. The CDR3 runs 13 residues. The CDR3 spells CASRWVPNQPQHF. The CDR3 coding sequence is TGTGCCAGCCGTTGGGTGCCTAATCAGCCCCAGCATTTT.